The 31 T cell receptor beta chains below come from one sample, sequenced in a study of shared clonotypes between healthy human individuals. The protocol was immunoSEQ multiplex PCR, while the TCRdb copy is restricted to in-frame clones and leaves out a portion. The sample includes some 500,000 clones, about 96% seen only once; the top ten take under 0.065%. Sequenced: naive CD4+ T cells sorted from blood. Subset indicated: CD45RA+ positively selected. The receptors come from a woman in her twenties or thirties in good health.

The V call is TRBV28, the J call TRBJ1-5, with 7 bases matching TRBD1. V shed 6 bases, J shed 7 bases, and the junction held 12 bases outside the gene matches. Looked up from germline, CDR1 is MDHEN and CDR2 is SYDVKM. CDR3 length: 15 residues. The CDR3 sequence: CASRAGQVLGQPQHF. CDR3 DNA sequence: TGTGCCAGCAGAGCCGGACAGGTGCTGGGCCAGCCCCAGCATTTT. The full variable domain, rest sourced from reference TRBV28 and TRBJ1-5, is DVKVTQSSRYLVKRTGEKVFLECVQDMDHENMFWYRQDPGLGLRLIYFSYDVKMKEKGDIPEGYSVSREKKERFSLILESASTNQTSMYLCASRAGQVLGQPQHFGDGTRLSIL.

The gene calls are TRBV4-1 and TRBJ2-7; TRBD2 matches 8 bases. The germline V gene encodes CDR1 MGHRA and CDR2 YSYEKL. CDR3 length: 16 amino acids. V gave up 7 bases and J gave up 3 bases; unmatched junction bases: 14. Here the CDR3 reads CASTLGLSAGGYEQYF. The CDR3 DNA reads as TGCGCCAGCACCTTGGGTCTGAGTGCGGGGGGCTACGAGCAGTACTTC.

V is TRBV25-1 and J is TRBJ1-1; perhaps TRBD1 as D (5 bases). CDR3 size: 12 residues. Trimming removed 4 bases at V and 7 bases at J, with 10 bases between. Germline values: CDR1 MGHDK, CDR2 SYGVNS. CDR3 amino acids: CASSGWTYEAFF. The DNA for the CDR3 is TGTGCCAGCAGTGGGTGGACATATGAAGCTTTCTTT.

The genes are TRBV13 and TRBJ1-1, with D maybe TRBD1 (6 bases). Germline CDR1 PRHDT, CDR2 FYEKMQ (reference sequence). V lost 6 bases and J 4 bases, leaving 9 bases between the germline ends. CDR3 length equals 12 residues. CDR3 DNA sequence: TGTGCCAGCAGTGACAGGTTCACTGAAGCTTTCTTT. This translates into CASSDRFTEAFF. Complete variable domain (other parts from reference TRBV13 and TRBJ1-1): AAGVIQSPRHLIKEKRETATLKCYPIPRHDTVYWYQQGPGQDPQFLISFYEKMQSDKGSIPDRFSAQQFSDYHSELNMSSLELGDSALYFCASSDRFTEAFFGQGTRLTVV.

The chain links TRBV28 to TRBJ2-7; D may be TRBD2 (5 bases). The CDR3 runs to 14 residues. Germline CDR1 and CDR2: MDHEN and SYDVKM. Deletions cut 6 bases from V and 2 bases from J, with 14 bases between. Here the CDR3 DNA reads TGTGCCAGCAGCCAACGGGGTGTAACCTACGAGCAGTACTTC. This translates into CASSQRGVTYEQYF.

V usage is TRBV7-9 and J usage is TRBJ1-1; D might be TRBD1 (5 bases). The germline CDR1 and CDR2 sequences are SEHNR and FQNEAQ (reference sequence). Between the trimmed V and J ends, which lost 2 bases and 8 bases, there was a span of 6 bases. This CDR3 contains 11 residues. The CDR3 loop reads CASSLNREAFF. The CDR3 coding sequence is TGTGCCAGCAGCTTAAACAGGGAAGCTTTCTTT.

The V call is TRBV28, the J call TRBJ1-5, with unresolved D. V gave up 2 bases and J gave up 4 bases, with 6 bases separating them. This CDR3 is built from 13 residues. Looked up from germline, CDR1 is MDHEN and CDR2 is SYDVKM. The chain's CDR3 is CASSLRDNQPQHF. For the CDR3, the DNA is TGTGCCAGCAGTTTAAGAGATAATCAGCCCCAGCATTTT.

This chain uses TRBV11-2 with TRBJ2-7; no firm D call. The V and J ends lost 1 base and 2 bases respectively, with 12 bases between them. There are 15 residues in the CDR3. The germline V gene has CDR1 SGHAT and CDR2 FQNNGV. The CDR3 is CASSLVTAATYEQYF. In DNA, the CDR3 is TGTGCCAGCAGCTTAGTGACGGCGGCCACCTACGAGCAGTACTTC. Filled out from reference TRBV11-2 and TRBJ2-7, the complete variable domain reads EAGVAQSPRYKIIEKRQSVAFWCNPISGHATLYWYQQILGQGPKLLIQFQNNGVVDDSQLPKDRFSAERLKGVDSTLKIQPAKLEDSAVYLCASSLVTAATYEQYFGPGTRLTVT.

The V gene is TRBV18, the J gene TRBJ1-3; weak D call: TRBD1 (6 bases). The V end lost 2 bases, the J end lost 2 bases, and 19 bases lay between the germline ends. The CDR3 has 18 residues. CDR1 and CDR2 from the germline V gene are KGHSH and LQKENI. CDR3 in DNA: TGTGCCAGCTCACCAATCGGGATAGCAGGGGCACCTGGAAACACCATATATTTT. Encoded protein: CASSPIGIAGAPGNTIYF. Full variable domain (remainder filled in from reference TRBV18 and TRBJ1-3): NAGVMQNPRHLVRRRGQEARLRCSPMKGHSHVYWYRQLPEEGLKFMVYLQKENIIDESGMPKERFSAEFPKEGPSILRIQQVVRGDSAAYFCASSPIGIAGAPGNTIYFGEGSWLTVV.

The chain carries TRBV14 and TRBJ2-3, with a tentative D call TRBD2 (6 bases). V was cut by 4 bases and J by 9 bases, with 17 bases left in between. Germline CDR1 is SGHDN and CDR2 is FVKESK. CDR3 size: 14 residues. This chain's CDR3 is CASSRRDWDQTQYF. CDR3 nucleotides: TGTGCCAGCAGCCGAAGGGACTGGGATCAGACGCAGTATTTT.

In DNA form, the CDR3 reads TGCGCCAGCAGCTTGGGTTTGCGTATCGAGCTTGAGACCCAGTACTTC. Translating gives CASSLGLRIELETQYF. This chain links TRBV5-1 with TRBJ2-5; D is undetermined. CDR1 and CDR2 (germline): SGHRS, YFSETQ. This CDR3 region has 16 residues. Trimming shortened V by 0 bases and J by 5 bases, and 17 bases separated the two germline ends. The whole variable domain, filled in from reference TRBV5-1 and TRBJ2-5, reads KAGVTQTPRYLIKTRGQQVTLSCSPISGHRSVSWYQQTPGQGLQFLFEYFSETQRNKGNFPGRFSGRQFSNSRSEMNVSTLELGDSALYLCASSLGLRIELETQYFGPGTRLLVL.

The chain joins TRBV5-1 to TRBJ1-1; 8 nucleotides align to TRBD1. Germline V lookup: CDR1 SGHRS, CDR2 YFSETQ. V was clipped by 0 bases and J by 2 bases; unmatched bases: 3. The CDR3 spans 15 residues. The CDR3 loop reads CASSLADRENTEAFF. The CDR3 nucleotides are TGCGCCAGCAGCTTGGCGGACAGGGAAAACACTGAAGCTTTCTTT.

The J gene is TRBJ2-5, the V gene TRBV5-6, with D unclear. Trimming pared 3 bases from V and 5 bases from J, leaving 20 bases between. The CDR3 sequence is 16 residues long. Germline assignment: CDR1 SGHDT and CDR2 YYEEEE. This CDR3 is CASSSVLVVGMETQYF. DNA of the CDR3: TGTGCCAGCAGCTCGGTCCTGGTCGTGGGCATGGAGACCCAGTACTTC.

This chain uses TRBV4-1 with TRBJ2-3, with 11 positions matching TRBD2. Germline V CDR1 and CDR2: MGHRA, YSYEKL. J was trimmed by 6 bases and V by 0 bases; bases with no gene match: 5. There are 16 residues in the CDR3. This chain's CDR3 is CASSQDWASGGDTQYF. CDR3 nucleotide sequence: TGCGCCAGCAGCCAAGATTGGGCTAGCGGGGGGGATACGCAGTATTTT.

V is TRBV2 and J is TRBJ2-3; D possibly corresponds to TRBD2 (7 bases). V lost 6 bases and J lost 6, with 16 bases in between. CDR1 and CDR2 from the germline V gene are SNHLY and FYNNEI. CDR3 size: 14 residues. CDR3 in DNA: TGTGCCAGCAGGGGGGGGCAGGTCAGGGATACGCAGTATTTT. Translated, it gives CASRGGQVRDTQYF.

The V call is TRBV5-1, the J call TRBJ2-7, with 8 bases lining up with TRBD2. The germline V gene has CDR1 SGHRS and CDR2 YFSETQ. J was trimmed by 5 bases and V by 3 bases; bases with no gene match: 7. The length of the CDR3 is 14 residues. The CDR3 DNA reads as TGCGCCAGCAGCTACGGGACTAGGCCGCACGAGCAGTACTTC. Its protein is CASSYGTRPHEQYF.

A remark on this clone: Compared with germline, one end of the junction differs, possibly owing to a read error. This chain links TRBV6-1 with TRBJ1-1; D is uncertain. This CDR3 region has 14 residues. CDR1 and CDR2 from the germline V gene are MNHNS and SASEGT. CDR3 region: CASSEDPVRTEAFF. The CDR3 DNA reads TGTGCCAGCAGCGAAGATCCTGTGAGGACTGAAGCTTTCTTT.

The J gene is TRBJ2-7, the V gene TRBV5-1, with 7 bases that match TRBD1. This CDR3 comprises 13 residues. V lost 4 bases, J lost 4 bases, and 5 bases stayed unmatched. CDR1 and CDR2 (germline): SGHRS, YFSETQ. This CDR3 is CASSQGQFYEQYF. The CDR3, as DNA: TGCGCCAGCAGCCAGGGACAGTTTTACGAGCAGTACTTC.

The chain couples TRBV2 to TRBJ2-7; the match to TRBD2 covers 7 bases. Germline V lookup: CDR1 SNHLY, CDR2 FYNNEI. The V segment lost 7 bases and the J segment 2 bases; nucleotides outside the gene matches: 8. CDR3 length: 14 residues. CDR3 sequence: CASIKGTTTYEQYF. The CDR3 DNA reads TGTGCCAGCATTAAAGGGACTACGACCTACGAGCAGTACTTC.

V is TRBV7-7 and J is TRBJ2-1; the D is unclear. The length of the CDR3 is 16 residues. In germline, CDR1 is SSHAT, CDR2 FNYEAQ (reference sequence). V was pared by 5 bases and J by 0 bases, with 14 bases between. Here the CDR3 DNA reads TGTGCCAGCAGCCAGGATTGGGCGAGCTCCTACAATGAGCAGTTCTTC. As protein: CASSQDWASSYNEQFF.

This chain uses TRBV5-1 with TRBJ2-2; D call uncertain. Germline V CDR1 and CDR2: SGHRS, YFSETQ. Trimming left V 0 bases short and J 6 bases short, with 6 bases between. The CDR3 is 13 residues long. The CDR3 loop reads CASSLGAPGELFF. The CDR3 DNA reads TGCGCCAGCAGCTTGGGAGCGCCCGGGGAGCTGTTTTTT. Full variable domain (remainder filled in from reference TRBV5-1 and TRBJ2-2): KAGVTQTPRYLIKTRGQQVTLSCSPISGHRSVSWYQQTPGQGLQFLFEYFSETQRNKGNFPGRFSGRQFSNSRSEMNVSTLELGDSALYLCASSLGAPGELFFGEGSRLTVL.

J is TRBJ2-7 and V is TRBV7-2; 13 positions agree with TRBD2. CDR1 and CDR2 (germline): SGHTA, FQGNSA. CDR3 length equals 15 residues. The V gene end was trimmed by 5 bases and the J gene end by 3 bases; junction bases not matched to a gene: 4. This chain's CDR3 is CASSIRTSGSYEQYF. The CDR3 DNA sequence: TGTGCCAGCAGCATCCGGACTAGCGGGAGCTACGAGCAGTACTTC.

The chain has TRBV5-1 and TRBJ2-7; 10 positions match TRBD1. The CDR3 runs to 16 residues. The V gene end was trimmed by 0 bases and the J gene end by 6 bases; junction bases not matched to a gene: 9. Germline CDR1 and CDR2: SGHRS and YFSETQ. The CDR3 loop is CASSLAPGQGKSEQYF. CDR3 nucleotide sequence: TGCGCCAGCAGCTTGGCTCCGGGACAGGGGAAGAGCGAGCAGTACTTC.

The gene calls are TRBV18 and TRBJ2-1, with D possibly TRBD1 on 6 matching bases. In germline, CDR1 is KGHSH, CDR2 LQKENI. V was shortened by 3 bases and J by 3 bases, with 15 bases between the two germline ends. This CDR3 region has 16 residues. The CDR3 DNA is TGTGCCAGCTCACCCTCCCGGGACACGGTCTACAATGAGCAGTTCTTC. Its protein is CASSPSRDTVYNEQFF.

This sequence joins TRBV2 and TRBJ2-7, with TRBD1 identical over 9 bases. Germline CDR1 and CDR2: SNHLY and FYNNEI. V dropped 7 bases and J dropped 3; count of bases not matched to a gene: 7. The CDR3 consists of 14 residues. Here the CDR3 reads CASNQDRGGYEQYF. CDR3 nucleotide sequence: TGTGCCAGCAACCAGGACAGGGGAGGCTACGAGCAGTACTTC.

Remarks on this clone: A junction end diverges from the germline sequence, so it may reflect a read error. CDR3 DNA: TGTGCCAGCAGACGCCCGCAGGGCCCAGAGAACTTC. It is translated as CASRRPQGPENF. This chain uses TRBV27 with TRBJ2-7; a weak D match, TRBD1 (5 bases). The CDR3 extends over 12 amino acids. The germline gives CDR1 MNHEY, CDR2 SMNVEV (reference sequence).

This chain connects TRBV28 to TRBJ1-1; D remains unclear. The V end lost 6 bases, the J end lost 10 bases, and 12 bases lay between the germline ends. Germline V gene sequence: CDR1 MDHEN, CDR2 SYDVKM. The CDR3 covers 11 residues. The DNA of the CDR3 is TGTGCCAGCAGGACGAGTTACGTAGCTTTCTTT. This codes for CASRTSYVAFF.

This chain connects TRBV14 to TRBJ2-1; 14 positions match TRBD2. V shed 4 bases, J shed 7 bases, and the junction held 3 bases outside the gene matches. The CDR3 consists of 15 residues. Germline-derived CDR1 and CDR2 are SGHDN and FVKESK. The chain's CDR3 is CASSPRLAGGNEQFF. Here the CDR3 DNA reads TGTGCCAGCAGCCCCCGACTAGCGGGAGGGAATGAGCAGTTCTTC.

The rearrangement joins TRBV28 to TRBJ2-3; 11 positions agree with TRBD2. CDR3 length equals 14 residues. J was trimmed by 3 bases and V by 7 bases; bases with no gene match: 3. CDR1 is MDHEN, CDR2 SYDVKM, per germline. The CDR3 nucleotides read TGTGCCAGCACCGCTAGCGGGGGGACAGATACGCAGTATTTT. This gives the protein CASTASGGTDTQYF.

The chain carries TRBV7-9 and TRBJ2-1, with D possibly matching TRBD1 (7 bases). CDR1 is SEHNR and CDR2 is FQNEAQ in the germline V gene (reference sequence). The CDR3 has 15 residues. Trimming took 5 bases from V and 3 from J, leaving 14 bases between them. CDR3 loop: CASSADQGGYNEQFF. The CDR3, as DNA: TGTGCCAGCAGCGCCGACCAGGGGGGCTACAATGAGCAGTTCTTC.

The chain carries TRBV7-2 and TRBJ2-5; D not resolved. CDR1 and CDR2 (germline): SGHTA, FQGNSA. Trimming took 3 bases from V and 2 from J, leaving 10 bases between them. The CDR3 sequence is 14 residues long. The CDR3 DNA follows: TGTGCCAGCAGCTTTAAACAGAAGCAAGAGACCCAGTACTTC. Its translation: CASSFKQKQETQYF.